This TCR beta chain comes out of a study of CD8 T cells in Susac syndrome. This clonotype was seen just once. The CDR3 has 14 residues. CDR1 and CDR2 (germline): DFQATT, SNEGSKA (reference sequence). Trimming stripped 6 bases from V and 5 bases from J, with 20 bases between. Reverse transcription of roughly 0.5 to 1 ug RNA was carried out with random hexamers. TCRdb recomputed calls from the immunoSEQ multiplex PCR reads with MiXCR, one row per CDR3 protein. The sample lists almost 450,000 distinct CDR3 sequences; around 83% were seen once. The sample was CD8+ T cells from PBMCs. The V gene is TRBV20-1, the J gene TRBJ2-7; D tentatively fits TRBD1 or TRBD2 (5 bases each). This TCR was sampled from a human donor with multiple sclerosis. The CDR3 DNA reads TGCAGTGCCAAGCCGGGACCTGGGGTCCACGAGCAGTACTTC. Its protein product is CSAKPGPGVHEQYF.